The present T cell receptor beta chain was sequenced within a study of cytotoxic CD8 clonotypes in ibrutinib-treated CLL. CDR1 is SGDLS, CDR2 YYNGEE, per germline. The CDR3 extends over 11 amino acids. The germline V and J ends were trimmed by 7 bases and 4 bases, with 9 bases remaining between them. TCRdb keeps only in-frame clones here, not all; method: immunoSEQ multiplex PCR. The sample has 130,000 to 150,000 clones, roughly 90% seen once. Sample: PBMCs, taken after 12 months of ibrutinib treatment. The chain combines TRBV9 with TRBJ2-7; D perhaps matches TRBD2 (6 bases). This sequence originates from a human donor with chronic lymphocytic leukemia. As DNA, the CDR3 is TGTGCCAGCTCCCGGGGGTACGAGCAGTACTTC. Amino acid sequence: CASSRGYEQYF.